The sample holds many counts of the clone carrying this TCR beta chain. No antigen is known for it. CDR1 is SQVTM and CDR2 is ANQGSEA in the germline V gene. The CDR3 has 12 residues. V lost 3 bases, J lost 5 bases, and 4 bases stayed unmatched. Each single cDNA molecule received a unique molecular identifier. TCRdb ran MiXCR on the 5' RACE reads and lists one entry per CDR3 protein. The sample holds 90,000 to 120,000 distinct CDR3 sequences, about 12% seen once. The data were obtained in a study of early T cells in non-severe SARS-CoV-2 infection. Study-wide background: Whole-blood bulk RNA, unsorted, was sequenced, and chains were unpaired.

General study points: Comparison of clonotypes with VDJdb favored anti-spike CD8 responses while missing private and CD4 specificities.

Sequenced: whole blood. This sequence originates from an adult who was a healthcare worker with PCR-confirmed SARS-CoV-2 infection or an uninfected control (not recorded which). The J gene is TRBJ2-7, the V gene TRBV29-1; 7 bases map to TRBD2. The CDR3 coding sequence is TGCAGCGTTGACAGGGCGGGAGACGAGCAGTACTTC. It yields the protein CSVDRAGDEQYF.